This T cell receptor (beta chain) stems from a study of T-cell reconstitution after alpha-beta-depleted transplantation in children. General study findings and limits: Reports say that about two months after transplant, the alpha-beta T cells came out of several hundred graft clones that had expanded. At the one-year point after transplant, T-cell counts and TCRbeta diversity were found to come mostly from T cells that had been newly produced.

Library preparation (for TCRbeta) was performed with unique molecular identifiers. From the PCR reads, TCRdb called clonotypes with MiXCR, one entry per CDR3 protein. The repertoire holds 780,000 or so distinct CDR3 sequences, with approximately 15% as singletons. As concerns this clonotype: Its antigen remains unidentified.

CDR3 length: 16 amino acids. Trimming took off 4 bases at V and 7 bases at J, with 21 bases between the two ends. The source material was PBMCs, mostly from graft donor cells, sampled 360 days after TCRalphabeta/CD19-depleted stem cell transplant. The rearrangement uses TRBV12-3 or TRBV12-4 and TRBJ2-3; possibly TRBD1 for D (7 bases). The origin of this receptor is a male patient aged 10 to 17 who had a stem cell transplant for acute lymphoblastic leukemia, so the T cells may come from the graft donor. For the CDR3, the DNA is TGTGCCAGCAGTTCGACAGGGACTCCTGGGTGGAATACGCAGTATTTT. Translating gives CASSSTGTPGWNTQYF.